These 30 T cell receptor beta chains originate from one sample sequenced in a study of T cells in Graves' hyperthyroidism and ophthalmopathy. Researchers took RNA transcripts and amplified the TCR beta CDR3 regions from them. Initially, a first-round RT-PCR of the TCR CDR3 employed the HTBI primer set. TCRdb analysed the multiplex PCR reads with MiXCR anew, one entry per CDR3 protein. Of roughly 100,000 distinct CDR3 sequences in the sample, about 45% are singletons; the top ten hold under 30%. The sample comprised blood. The receptors shown here come from a middle-aged man with Graves' hyperthyroidism.

Of note for this clonotype: At one boundary the junction diverges from the germline segment, which might be a read error. The gene calls are TRBV9 and TRBJ1-1; unclear D gene. This CDR3 comprises 14 residues. From germline, CDR1 is SGDLS and CDR2 YYNGEE. The CDR3 sequence is CASSVAPDETEGFF. CDR3 nucleotides: TGTGCCAGCAGCGTAGCTCCGGACGAGACTGAAGGTTTCTTT.

A word on this clonotype: A much more abundant neighbour one base away suggests this may be a read error. J is TRBJ2-3 and V is TRBV12-3 or TRBV12-4; a weak D match, TRBD2 (6 bases). CDR3 size: 17 residues. CDR3: CAGSVGARRESTDTQYF. CDR3 DNA: TGTGCCGGCAGTGTAGGGGCGAGGCGGGAAAGCACAGATACGCAGTATTTT.

The V gene is TRBV10-2, the J gene TRBJ2-7, with 11 bases aligning to TRBD2. J was trimmed by 2 bases and V by 6 bases; bases with no gene match: 12. Germline-derived CDR1 and CDR2 are WSHSY and SAAADI. There are 17 residues in the CDR3. CDR3 protein: CASREPGLADLTYEQYF. DNA of the CDR3: TGCGCCAGCAGGGAACCGGGACTAGCGGACCTTACCTACGAGCAGTACTTC.

V gene TRBV10-3 combines with J gene TRBJ1-1, with D perhaps TRBD1 (6 bases). Germline assignment: CDR1 ENHRY and CDR2 SYGVKD. V was trimmed by 4 bases and J by 4 bases, leaving 19 bases between them. The CDR3 runs to 16 residues. This CDR3 is CAISARDQQGFTEAFF. The CDR3 DNA follows: TGTGCCATCAGTGCTAGAGATCAACAGGGATTCACTGAAGCTTTCTTT.

This clonotype has at least ten counts. CDR3 nucleotides: TGTGCCAGCAGTTTGATCAAGGGGGCAACTAATGAAAAACTGTTTTTT. It codes for CASSLIKGATNEKLFF. The chain couples TRBV6-5 to TRBJ1-4, with TRBD1 as a possible D gene (6 bases). The CDR3 covers 16 residues. Trimming removed 4 bases from V and 0 bases from J, with 12 bases in between. Germline V gene data show CDR1 as MNHEY and CDR2 as SVGAGI.

Regarding this clonotype: Lacking the conserved final phenylalanine or tryptophan, this CDR3 likely reflects a read error. The DNA is left out, because the CDR3 cannot be placed on it with certainty; the CDR3 is given as TCRdb lists it. The chain employs TRBV6-4 and TRBJ1-2; the table's D call TRBD1 went unverified against the DNA. CDR1 is MRHNA and CDR2 is SNTAGT in the germline V gene. The CDR3 comprises 8 residues, both ends counted. The CDR3 region is CASSDSGG.

The chain recombines TRBV5-1 with TRBJ1-5; 8 bases agree with TRBD1. Germline V CDR1 and CDR2: SGHRS, YFSETQ. This CDR3 contains 13 residues. The ends lost 4 bases at V and 11 bases at J; junction bases unmatched: 8. The CDR3 is CASSQQGGETQHF. CDR3 nucleotides: TGCGCCAGCAGCCAACAGGGGGGAGAGACCCAGCATTTT.

This sequence joins TRBV27 and TRBJ1-5; tentative D call: TRBD1 (6 bases). The V and J ends lost 2 bases and 7 bases respectively, with 9 bases between them. This CDR3 is 13 amino acids long. CDR1 and CDR2 from the germline V gene are MNHEY and SMNVEV (reference sequence). The CDR3 DNA reads TGTGCCAGCAGTTTACAGGGGAGCCAGCCCCAGCATTTT. This sequence encodes CASSLQGSQPQHF.

This clonotype was counted ten times or more. The gene calls are TRBV5-1 and TRBJ2-1, with TRBD1 matching over 7 bases. CDR3 length: 14 amino acids. Trimming at V came to 5 bases and at J to 3 bases, leaving 5 bases not matched to a gene. Germline values: CDR1 SGHRS, CDR2 YFSETQ. The CDR3 loop is CASSSGTVYNEQFF. CDR3 nucleotides: TGCGCCAGCAGTTCGGGGACAGTCTACAATGAGCAGTTCTTC.

The V and J genes are TRBV29-1 and TRBJ1-1; a possible D gene is TRBD1 (6 bases). Germline CDR1 and CDR2: SQVTM and ANQGSEA. Trimming took off 4 bases at V and 11 bases at J, with 14 bases between the two ends. The CDR3 covers 11 residues. The CDR3 nucleotides are TGCAGCGTTGGCCGGGGGCGGGGTGCTTTCTTT. This sequence encodes CSVGRGRGAFF.

The chain combines TRBV2 with TRBJ1-6; TRBD1 might be the D (6 bases). Per germline, CDR1 SNHLY and CDR2 FYNNEI. The CDR3 contains 13 residues. V was cut by 6 bases and J by 8 bases, with 11 bases left in between. The CDR3 bases are TGTGCCAGCAGAGACAGGTCCTATTCACCCCTCCACTTT. Its protein is CASRDRSYSPLHF.

As for this clonotype: Lacking the conserved final phenylalanine or tryptophan, this CDR3 likely reflects a read error. V and J are TRBV19 and TRBJ2-3; 8 nucleotides agree with TRBD1. The V gene's germline CDR1 is LNHDA and CDR2 SQIVND (reference sequence). The CDR3 is 15 amino acids. J was trimmed by 0 bases and V by 10 bases; bases with no gene match: 9. This CDR3 is CATGQGRTSTDTQYL. The CDR3, as DNA: TGTGCCACTGGACAGGGAAGAACTAGCACAGATACGCAGTATCTT.

This clonotype was found many times. The V gene is TRBV5-1, the J gene TRBJ1-2, with 8 bases that match TRBD1. The CDR3 length is 14 residues. CDR1 and CDR2 from the germline V gene are SGHRS and YFSETQ. V lost 1 base and J lost 8; bases outside the gene matches: 7. This chain's CDR3 is CASSLSTGGEGYTF. CDR3 bases: TGCGCCAGCAGCTTGAGTACAGGGGGGGAGGGCTACACCTTC.

This clonotype was recorded at least ten times. This rearrangement joins TRBV7-3 to TRBJ2-1, with 13 bases that match TRBD2. The germline V gene encodes CDR1 SGHTA and CDR2 FQGTGA. The CDR3 loop spans 15 amino acids. V shed 9 bases and J 9 bases; nucleotides not matched to a gene: 11. The CDR3 nucleotides read TGTGCCAGGAGCAAAGGACTAGCGGGAGTAACTGAGCAGTTCTTC. This gives the protein CARSKGLAGVTEQFF. Combining the CDR3 with reference TRBV7-3 and TRBJ2-1 gives the whole variable domain GAGVSQTPSNKVTEKGKYVELRCDPISGHTALYWYRQSLGQGPEFLIYFQGTGAADDSGLPNDRFFAVRPEGSVSTLKIQRTERGDSAVYLCARSKGLAGVTEQFFGPGTRLTVL.

This clonotype was seen only a few times. This chain joins TRBV2 and TRBJ2-7; 8 bases fit TRBD1. The germline gives CDR1 SNHLY, CDR2 FYNNEI. This CDR3 has 12 residues. The J segment lost 5 bases and the V segment lost 8 bases, leaving 5 bases of the junction unmatched. CDR3 protein: CASVATGDEQYF. CDR3 nucleotides: TGTGCCAGCGTTGCGACAGGGGACGAGCAGTACTTC.

There are many counts of this clonotype. The V call is TRBV20-1, the J call TRBJ1-1; a weak D match, TRBD1 (5 bases). The germline V gene has CDR1 DFQATT and CDR2 SNEGSKA (reference sequence). Trimming removed 6 bases from V and 5 bases from J, with 16 bases in between. This CDR3 is 13 amino acids long. The CDR3 loop reads CSAGRAGRTEAFF. In DNA form, the CDR3 reads TGCAGTGCCGGTCGGGCAGGGCGGACTGAAGCTTTCTTT.

V and J are TRBV7-9 and TRBJ2-2; unclear D gene. V dropped 4 bases and J dropped 0 bases, with 6 bases sitting between them. Germline CDR1 reads SEHNR; CDR2 reads FQNEAQ (reference sequence). The CDR3 totals 14 residues. The CDR3 loop reads CASSSPANTGELFF. CDR3 in DNA: TGTGCCAGCAGCTCCCCGGCGAACACCGGGGAGCTGTTTTTT. The entire variable domain, with the rest obtained from reference TRBV7-9 and TRBJ2-2, is as follows: DTGVSQNPRHKITKRGQNVTFRCDPISEHNRLYWYRQTLGQGPEFLTYFQNEAQLEKSRLLSDRFSAERPKGSFSTLEIQRTEQGDSAMYLCASSSPANTGELFFGEGSRLTVL.

This clonotype was detected many times. The J gene is TRBJ1-1, the V gene TRBV5-6; TRBD1 might be the D (5 bases). Per germline, CDR1 SGHDT and CDR2 YYEEEE. The V end was cut by 4 bases, the J end by 0 bases, with 13 bases between. This CDR3 is 15 amino acids long. The CDR3 coding sequence is TGTGCCAGCAGCCCCAGGGCAGGGATGAACACTGAAGCTTTCTTT. This gives the protein CASSPRAGMNTEAFF.

V gene TRBV28 combines with J gene TRBJ2-7; 8 positions match TRBD1. V dropped 5 bases and J dropped 2; count of bases not matched to a gene: 2. Germline assignment: CDR1 MDHEN and CDR2 SYDVKM. The CDR3 length is 13 residues. The CDR3 DNA reads as TGTGCCAGCAGTCTACAGGGGGCCTACGAGCAGTACTTC. It encodes CASSLQGAYEQYF.

CDR3 residues: CATSRGGRGQDTQYF. The DNA for the CDR3 is TGTGCCACCAGCAGAGGGGGCAGGGGGCAAGATACGCAGTATTTT. This chain joins TRBV15 and TRBJ2-3, with 8 bases matching TRBD1. CDR3 length: 15 residues. The germline V gene encodes CDR1 LNHNV and CDR2 YYDKDF (reference sequence). The junction had 5 bases not matched to a gene; V was cut back by 1 base and J by 5 bases. Full variable domain (remainder filled in from reference TRBV15 and TRBJ2-3): DAMVIQNPRYQVTQFGKPVTLSCSQTLNHNVMYWYQQKSSQAPKLLFHYYDKDFNNEADTPDNFQSRRPNTSFCFLDIRSPGLGDTAMYLCATSRGGRGQDTQYFGPGTRLTVL.

The chain couples TRBV7-3 to TRBJ2-1; D might be TRBD2 (6 bases). The CDR3 runs to 13 residues. Germline-derived CDR1 and CDR2 are SGHTA and FQGTGA. With 5 bases removed from V and 7 bases from J, the gap between germline ends came to 12 bases. CDR3 protein: CASSPGRGNEQFF. For the CDR3, the DNA is TGTGCCAGCAGCCCTGGACGGGGGAATGAGCAGTTCTTC.

The chain employs TRBV7-9 and TRBJ1-2, with TRBD1 identical over 8 bases. The CDR3 runs 14 residues. The ends lost 0 bases at V and 8 bases at J; junction bases unmatched: 5. The germline CDR1 and CDR2 sequences are SEHNR and FQNEAQ (reference sequence). The DNA for the CDR3 is TGTGCCAGCAGCTTAGCCCAGGGGGCGGGAGGCTACACCTTC. This codes for CASSLAQGAGGYTF.

This sequence joins TRBV29-1 and TRBJ2-5; the D is unclear. The V gene lost 6 bases and the J gene lost 5 bases, with 10 bases spanning the gap. The CDR3 is 11 amino acids. CDR1 and CDR2 from the germline V gene are SQVTM and ANQGSEA. This CDR3 is CSVLGQETQYF. The CDR3, as DNA: TGCAGCGTCTTGGGCCAGGAGACCCAGTACTTC.

The table lists this clonotype with many counts. V and J are TRBV28 and TRBJ2-7; tentatively, D is TRBD1 (6 bases). The CDR3 extends over 13 amino acids. The germline gives CDR1 MDHEN, CDR2 SYDVKM. Trimming removed 7 bases at V and 3 bases at J, with 13 bases between. The CDR3 sequence: CASTLGALYEQYF. CDR3 nucleotides: TGTGCCAGCACTTTGGGGGCACTCTACGAGCAGTACTTC.

About this clonotype itself: An end of the junction differs from the germline gene, which may be a read error. The V gene is TRBV7-8, the J gene TRBJ2-7, with 9 bases aligning to TRBD2. The CDR3 runs to 15 residues. The germline CDR1 and CDR2 sequences are SGHVS and FQNEAQ. CDR3 sequence reads: CVSSSRRLAGYEQYF. The CDR3 coding sequence is TGCGTCAGCAGCTCCCGCAGGCTAGCGGGATACGAGCAGTACTTC.

This clonotype has only one observation. V is TRBV9 and J is TRBJ2-3; no clear D. The CDR3 sequence is 14 residues long. Germline V gene data show CDR1 as SGDLS and CDR2 as YYNGEE. V lost 0 bases and J lost 11, with 16 bases in between. The CDR3 DNA reads TGTGCCAGCAGCGTAGGGACGGTTTCAGATGAGCAGTATTTT. It specifies CASSVGTVSDEQYF. The full variable domain, completed using reference TRBV9 and TRBJ2-3, is DSGVTQTPKHLITATGQRVTLRCSPRSGDLSVYWYQQSLDQGLQFLIQYYNGEERAKGNILERFSAQQFPDLHSELNLSSLELGDSALYFCASSVGTVSDEQYFGPGTRLTVL.

At least ten counts were recorded for this clonotype. CDR3 sequence reads: CASSFADTSYGYTF. CDR3 sequence (DNA): TGTGCCAGCAGCTTCGCGGACACCTCCTATGGCTACACCTTC. The rearrangement links TRBV11-2 to TRBJ1-2, with D perhaps TRBD1 (5 bases). V lost 3 bases to trimming and J lost 4 bases, with 12 bases between them. The CDR3 has 14 residues. Germline CDR1 SGHAT, CDR2 FQNNGV.

Worth noting for this clonotype: One end of the junction fails to match germline, which may point to a read error. The rearrangement uses TRBV12-3 or TRBV12-4 and TRBJ1-3, with D uncertain. The CDR3 length is 14 residues. The CDR3 sequence: CASSLWAFGSTIYF. In DNA form, the CDR3 reads TGTGCCAGCAGTTTATGGGCTTTCGGAAGCACCATATATTTT.

Here the CDR3 reads CASSPDRGAGELFF. In DNA, the CDR3 is TGCGCCAGCAGTCCCGACAGGGGGGCCGGGGAGCTGTTTTTT. This chain links TRBV4-1 with TRBJ2-2; the match to TRBD1 covers 9 bases. CDR1 is MGHRA and CDR2 is YSYEKL in the germline V gene. The CDR3 is made up of 14 amino acids. Losses at the gene ends were 6 bases for V and 6 bases for J; bases not matched to a gene: 5.

The rearrangement uses TRBV7-7 and TRBJ2-7; 9 nucleotides line up with TRBD2. Germline V lookup: CDR1 SSHAT, CDR2 FNYEAQ (reference sequence). This CDR3 is 12 amino acids long. CDR3 DNA: TGTGCTAGGCTAGCGGGGTACTACGAGCAGTACTTC. Translation: CARLAGYYEQYF. The whole variable domain, remainder taken from reference TRBV7-7 and TRBJ2-7, is GAGVSQSPRYKVTKRGQDVTLRCDPISSHATLYWYQQALGQGPEFLTYFNYEAQPDKSGLPSDRFSAERPEGSISTLTIQRTEQRDSAMYRCARLAGYYEQYFGPGTRLTVT.